One and the same sample provided the 21 T cell receptor beta chains below, sequenced in a study of T cell changes during pregnancy in multiple sclerosis. Repertoires were generated with immunoSEQ multiplex PCR, while TCRdb's copy carries only in-frame clones and drops some. The sample consists of under 40,000 clones, roughly 93% of them appearing once. The sample in question was peripheral blood, obtained in the second trimester of pregnancy. These receptors were collected from a female donor in good health, enrolled as a control in a pregnancy study.

The chain employs TRBV2 and TRBJ2-7; tentatively, D is TRBD1 (6 bases). The CDR3 is 15 residues long. From germline, CDR1 is SNHLY and CDR2 FYNNEI. Deletions cut 8 bases from V and 0 bases from J, with 17 bases between. CDR3 protein: CASGQDRPPSYEQYF. The CDR3 nucleotides are TGTGCCAGCGGACAAGACAGGCCACCCTCCTACGAGCAGTACTTC. Full variable domain (remainder filled in from reference TRBV2 and TRBJ2-7): EPEVTQTPSHQVTQMGQEVILRCVPISNHLYFYWYRQILGQKVEFLVSFYNNEISEKSEIFDDQFSVERPDGSNFTLKIRSTKLEDSAMYFCASGQDRPPSYEQYFGPGTRLTVT.

The chain recombines TRBV18 with TRBJ2-5; D may be TRBD1 (6 bases). V was clipped by 3 bases and J by 4 bases, with 9 bases between them. CDR1 is KGHSH and CDR2 is LQKENI in the germline V gene. The CDR3 spans 13 residues. The CDR3 here is CASSPGASETQYF. DNA for the CDR3: TGTGCCAGCTCACCGGGGGCGTCAGAGACCCAGTACTTC.

V is TRBV4-3 and J is TRBJ1-3; possible D gene TRBD1, 5 bases. Germline V gene sequence: CDR1 LGHNA, CDR2 YSLEER. The ends were cut back, 5 bases at V and 0 bases at J, with 11 bases in the middle. The CDR3 has 15 amino acids. CDR3 DNA sequence: TGCGCCAGCAGCGCAGGGTATAGCTCTGGAAACACCATATATTTT. It specifies CASSAGYSSGNTIYF.

The gene calls are TRBV29-1 and TRBJ2-1; no clear D gene. The V and J ends lost 4 bases and 7 bases respectively, with 14 bases between them. This CDR3 has 13 amino acids. Looked up from germline, CDR1 is SQVTM and CDR2 is ANQGSEA. In nucleotides, the CDR3 is TGCAGCGTTGCTGACGGAGCGTTTAATGAGCAGTTCTTC. Translating gives CSVADGAFNEQFF.

The rearrangement uses TRBV5-6 and TRBJ2-7; 13 nucleotides align to TRBD2. CDR3 length: 16 residues. V shed 1 base, J shed 6 bases, and the junction held 7 bases outside the gene matches. CDR1 and CDR2 (germline): SGHDT, YYEEEE. This chain's CDR3 is CASSLRVGLAGSEQYF. The CDR3 nucleotides are TGTGCCAGCAGCTTGAGGGTGGGACTAGCGGGGAGCGAGCAGTACTTC.

The CDR3 loop is CAVPWGDFKDYEQYF. For the CDR3, the DNA is TGCGCCGTGCCGTGGGGGGATTTTAAAGACTACGAGCAGTACTTC. The genes are TRBV5-1 and TRBJ2-7, with D maybe TRBD2 (6 bases). Germline V gene data show CDR1 as SGHRS and CDR2 as YFSETQ. The CDR3 consists of 15 residues. Trimming left V 10 bases short and J 3 bases short, with 23 bases between.

This clone was found once. The chain carries TRBV2 and TRBJ2-3, with 10 bases lining up with TRBD2. The germline V gene has CDR1 SNHLY and CDR2 FYNNEI. V trimming: 6 bases; J trimming: 0 bases; junction bases outside the gene matches: 18. This CDR3 has 20 residues. The DNA for the CDR3 is TGTGCCAGCAGGAACCCAACCGGGACTAGCGAGTTGTCTAGCACAGATACGCAGTATTTT. It codes for CASRNPTGTSELSSTDTQYF.

The rearrangement links TRBV28 to TRBJ2-2; 9 bases map to TRBD2. V lost 3 bases and J lost 7; bases outside the gene matches: 6. This CDR3 has 15 residues. Germline values: CDR1 MDHEN, CDR2 SYDVKM. CDR3 in DNA: TGTGCCAGCAGTTTCTGGCGGGAGGGAAGCGGGGAGCTGTTTTTT. It specifies CASSFWREGSGELFF.

This chain connects TRBV2 to TRBJ1-5; no definite D call. Germline assignment: CDR1 SNHLY and CDR2 FYNNEI. CDR3 length: 14 residues. Trimming cost V 3 bases and J 2 bases, with 8 bases left between them. Here the CDR3 DNA reads TGTGCCAGCAGTGAGAGTCTTGGCAATCAGCCCCAGCATTTT. It specifies CASSESLGNQPQHF.

V gene TRBV4-1 combines with J gene TRBJ2-1; 12 nucleotides line up with TRBD1. The trim removed 1 base at V and 9 bases at J, leaving 4 bases unmatched. The CDR3 spans 15 residues. Germline loops: CDR1 MGHRA, CDR2 YSYEKL. The CDR3 sequence is CASSQGDRGLGEQFF. In nucleotides, the CDR3 is TGCGCCAGCAGCCAAGGGGACAGGGGGCTCGGTGAGCAGTTCTTC.

The V and J genes are TRBV9 and TRBJ2-1, with 8 bases that match TRBD2. J lost 4 bases, V lost 4 bases, and 7 bases had no gene match. The germline V gene has CDR1 SGDLS and CDR2 YYNGEE. The CDR3 has 15 residues. The CDR3 loop is CASSPGTRRYNEQFF. Here the CDR3 DNA reads TGTGCCAGCAGCCCCGGGACTAGGAGGTACAATGAGCAGTTCTTC.

The V call is TRBV4-1, the J call TRBJ1-2, with TRBD1 matching 7 bases. The CDR3 sequence is 16 residues long. The V and J ends lost 0 bases and 4 bases, in that order; junction bases with no gene match: 8. Germline CDR1 reads MGHRA; CDR2 reads YSYEKL. Written as DNA, the CDR3 is TGCGCCAGCAGCCAAGAAGAGGACAGGACTGTCTATGGCTACACCTTC. This encodes CASSQEEDRTVYGYTF.

This clone occurred a few times. The chain links TRBV20-1 to TRBJ1-1, with D uncertain. The CDR3 sequence is 11 residues long. Per the germline V gene, CDR1 is DFQATT and CDR2 is SNEGSKA (reference sequence). The V end was cut by 5 bases, the J end by 2 bases, with 6 bases between. The CDR3 sequence: CSAEKNTEAFF. DNA of the CDR3: TGCAGTGCTGAGAAAAACACTGAAGCTTTCTTT.

The gene calls are TRBV29-1 and TRBJ1-4; D remains unclear. CDR1 and CDR2 (germline): SQVTM, ANQGSEA. Trimming shortened V by 7 bases and J by 5 bases, and 14 bases separated the two germline ends. The CDR3 spans 13 residues. The CDR3 sequence is CSATREENEKLFF. The DNA of the CDR3 is TGCAGCGCCACCCGGGAGGAAAATGAAAAACTGTTTTTT.

This chain joins TRBV19 and TRBJ2-7, with a tentative D call TRBD1 (5 bases). V lost 7 bases, J lost 3 bases, and 10 bases lay in between. The CDR3 has 12 residues. In germline, CDR1 is LNHDA, CDR2 SQIVND (reference sequence). DNA for the CDR3: TGTGCCAGTACGGGCCAGGGCTACGAGCAGTACTTC. Protein: CASTGQGYEQYF.

The chain has TRBV5-6 and TRBJ2-2; 7 nucleotides agree with TRBD2. V trimming: 4 bases; J trimming: 6 bases; junction bases outside the gene matches: 6. The germline gives CDR1 SGHDT, CDR2 YYEEEE. The CDR3 totals 14 residues. CDR3 amino acids: CASSAGTTAGELFF. In nucleotides, the CDR3 is TGTGCCAGCAGCGCCGGGACTACGGCCGGGGAGCTGTTTTTT. Complete variable domain (other parts from reference TRBV5-6 and TRBJ2-2): DAGVTQSPTHLIKTRGQQVTLRCSPKSGHDTVSWYQQALGQGPQFIFQYYEEEERQRGNFPDRFSGHQFPNYSSELNVNALLLGDSALYLCASSAGTTAGELFFGEGSRLTVL.

V gene TRBV27 combines with J gene TRBJ2-7; the match to TRBD1 covers 8 bases. There are 15 residues in the CDR3. J was trimmed by 4 bases and V by 4 bases; bases with no gene match: 9. Germline CDR1 MNHEY, CDR2 SMNVEV (reference sequence). The CDR3 sequence is CASSSTGVLDYEQYF. In nucleotides, the CDR3 is TGTGCCAGCAGTTCGACAGGGGTTCTAGATTACGAGCAGTACTTC.

DNA for the CDR3: TGTGCCAGTAGTCCACAGAACCTCATGAACACTGAAGCTTTCTTT. This translates into CASSPQNLMNTEAFF. The rearrangement links TRBV19 to TRBJ1-1; D remains unclear. Germline CDR1 is LNHDA and CDR2 is SQIVND (reference sequence). The CDR3 has 15 residues. Between the trimmed V and J ends, which lost 5 bases and 0 bases, there was a span of 13 bases.

The chain recombines TRBV28 with TRBJ2-5, with TRBD2 identical over 14 bases. Unmatched junction bases numbered 2, after V lost 6 bases and J lost 2 bases. CDR1 is MDHEN and CDR2 is SYDVKM in the germline V gene. The CDR3 has 15 residues. CDR3 protein: CASSRTSGRQETQYF. As DNA, the CDR3 is TGTGCCAGCAGCCGGACTAGCGGGAGGCAAGAGACCCAGTACTTC.

The rearrangement uses TRBV7-9 and TRBJ1-5; the D is unclear. Per germline, CDR1 SEHNR and CDR2 FQNEAQ (reference sequence). The V and J ends lost 2 bases and 7 bases respectively, with 18 bases between them. There are 16 residues in the CDR3. This CDR3 reads CASSLRPDNGPQPQHF. The CDR3 region has the DNA TGTGCCAGCAGCTTAAGGCCCGACAACGGTCCCCAGCCCCAGCATTTT.

The chain carries TRBV6-6 and TRBJ1-2; perhaps TRBD1 as D (6 bases). The V gene lost 5 bases and the J gene lost 2 bases, with 15 bases spanning the gap. Germline V lookup: CDR1 MNHNY, CDR2 SVGAGI (reference sequence). The CDR3 contains 15 residues. CDR3 sequence reads: CASSPHPQGNYGYTF. The CDR3 DNA reads TGTGCCAGCAGTCCTCACCCACAGGGAAACTATGGCTACACCTTC.